The rows below give T cell receptor beta chains drawn from one sample of a study of control samples from healthy donors and cancer patients. Libraries were prepared by immunoSEQ multiplex PCR; TCRdb keeps only in-frame clonotypes and omits some of them. Among approximately 140,000 clones listed, around 90% were seen once. Material: blood. Receptors were obtained from a man between 25 and 39 years old in good health. Both conserved end residues are part of each CDR3. Each record gives: D gene, clone size, J gene, V gene, CDR3 DNA, CDR3 protein. The D gene is left open where the match is weak. Size tells how often a clone was seen (once, few, many) or the class of an expanded clone, and some rows leave it out.

D gene: .
clone size: .
J gene: TRBJ2-1
V gene: TRBV7-2
CDR3 DNA: TGTGCCAGCAGCTTAGCCCCAGGATCCTACAATGAGCAGTTCTTC
CDR3 protein: CASSLAPGSYNEQFF

D gene: TRBD2
clone size: .
J gene: TRBJ2-5
V gene: TRBV2
CDR3 DNA: TGTGCCAGCAGGAAAGGAGACGGGAGGGAAGAGACCCAGTACTTC
CDR3 protein: CASRKGDGREETQYF

D gene: TRBD1
clone size: .
J gene: TRBJ1-5
V gene: TRBV7-6
CDR3 DNA: TGTGCCAGCAGCTTAGCGCACAGGGGGCGAAGTCAGCCCCAGCATTTT
CDR3 protein: CASSLAHRGRSQPQHF

D gene: .
clone size: .
J gene: TRBJ2-5
V gene: TRBV29-1
CDR3 DNA: TGCAGCGTTGGACAGACCCAAGAGACCCAGTACTTC
CDR3 protein: CSVGQTQETQYF

D gene: .
clone size: .
J gene: TRBJ1-1
V gene: TRBV14
CDR3 DNA: TGTGCCAGCAGCCAAGTCGGGGCGGAAATCGGTGAAGCTTTCTTT
CDR3 protein: CASSQVGAEIGEAFF

D gene: TRBD2
clone size: once
J gene: TRBJ2-1
V gene: TRBV27
CDR3 DNA: TGTGCCAGCAGTTTAGCGGGAGGGTACAATGAGCAGTTCTTC
CDR3 protein: CASSLAGGYNEQFF

D gene: .
clone size: .
J gene: TRBJ1-2
V gene: TRBV4-3
CDR3 DNA: TGCGCCAGCAGCCAAGAAATACCCAGACAGAGGACTAACTATGGCTACACCTTC
CDR3 protein: CASSQEIPRQRTNYGYTF

D gene: .
clone size: .
J gene: TRBJ2-1
V gene: TRBV7-2
CDR3 DNA: TGTGCCAGCAGCTGGGGGCAGGGGAGGGGAGACAATGAGCAGTTCTTC
CDR3 protein: CASSWGQGRGDNEQFF

D gene: .
clone size: .
J gene: TRBJ2-1
V gene: TRBV28
CDR3 DNA: TGTGCCAGCAGCCCCAGGGGTTACAATGAGCAGTTCTTC
CDR3 protein: CASSPRGYNEQFF

D gene: .
clone size: .
J gene: TRBJ2-7
V gene: TRBV28
CDR3 DNA: TGTGCCAGCAGTTTGGGCCCGGATGTAACCTACGAGCAGTACTTC
CDR3 protein: CASSLGPDVTYEQYF

D gene: .
clone size: .
J gene: TRBJ1-1
V gene: TRBV15
CDR3 DNA: TGTGCCACCAGCAGAGTTCCGGGACCGACCGGGAGCACTGAAGCTTTCTTT
CDR3 protein: CATSRVPGPTGSTEAFF

D gene: TRBD2
clone size: .
J gene: TRBJ2-3
V gene: TRBV5-5
CDR3 DNA: TGTGCCAGCAGCTTTCTAGCGGGAGACGTCACAGATACGCAGTATTTT
CDR3 protein: CASSFLAGDVTDTQYF

D gene: TRBD1
clone size: .
J gene: TRBJ2-2
V gene: TRBV19
CDR3 DNA: TGTGCCAGTAGTAAGCTCAGGACAGGGGGCTCCGGGGAGCTGTTTTTT
CDR3 protein: CASSKLRTGGSGELFF

D gene: TRBD2
clone size: .
J gene: TRBJ2-1
V gene: TRBV27
CDR3 DNA: TGTGCCAGCAGACCAGAACCTAGCGGGAGCTCCTACAATGAGCAGTTCTTC
CDR3 protein: CASRPEPSGSSYNEQFF

D gene: TRBD2
clone size: .
J gene: TRBJ2-5
V gene: TRBV10-1
CDR3 DNA: TGCGCCAGCAGTGCGGGAGGGCCACGGGAGACCCAGTACTTC
CDR3 protein: CASSAGGPRETQYF

D gene: .
clone size: .
J gene: TRBJ2-3
V gene: TRBV15
CDR3 DNA: TGTGCCACCAGCAGAGAGTCAGATACGCAGTATTTT
CDR3 protein: CATSRESDTQYF

D gene: TRBD2
clone size: .
J gene: TRBJ2-1
V gene: TRBV6-2/TRBV6-3
CDR3 DNA: TGTGCCAGCAGTTACTCGAATCTGCGGGAGGTCCGCTCCTACAATGAGCAGTTCTTC
CDR3 protein: CASSYSNLREVRSYNEQFF

D gene: TRBD1
clone size: once
J gene: TRBJ1-3
V gene: TRBV7-8
CDR3 DNA: TGTGCCAGCAGCTCGCAAGGTCGGGACAGGGTCTTGGGAAACACCATATATTTT
CDR3 protein: CASSSQGRDRVLGNTIYF

D gene: TRBD1
clone size: once
J gene: TRBJ1-1
V gene: TRBV29-1
CDR3 DNA: TGCAGCGTTGAAGCAGGACAGGGGGGAGTGAACACTGAAGCTTTCTTT
CDR3 protein: CSVEAGQGGVNTEAFF

D gene: .
clone size: .
J gene: TRBJ2-6
V gene: TRBV5-6
CDR3 DNA: TGTGCCAGCAGCTTGTTTGACTCTGGGGCCAACGTCCTGACTTTC
CDR3 protein: CASSLFDSGANVLTF

D gene: TRBD1
clone size: .
J gene: TRBJ1-2
V gene: TRBV12-3/TRBV12-4
CDR3 DNA: TGTGCCAGCGCAGAGACAGGGATCTATGGCTACACCTTC
CDR3 protein: CASAETGIYGYTF

D gene: .
clone size: .
J gene: TRBJ1-5
V gene: TRBV27
CDR3 DNA: TGTGCCAGCAGTTTTTCCGTCGGGCAGCCCCAGCATTTT
CDR3 protein: CASSFSVGQPQHF

D gene: .
clone size: .
J gene: TRBJ1-1
V gene: TRBV11-2
CDR3 DNA: TGTGCCAGCAGCTTAGACTCCTGGCAGGGGATAAACACTGAAGCTTTCTTT
CDR3 protein: CASSLDSWQGINTEAFF

D gene: TRBD1
clone size: once
J gene: TRBJ2-7
V gene: TRBV6-5
CDR3 DNA: TGTGCCAGCGGCAGACAGGGCAACGCCTACGAGCAGTACTTC
CDR3 protein: CASGRQGNAYEQYF

D gene: .
clone size: .
J gene: TRBJ1-4
V gene: TRBV4-2
CDR3 DNA: TGTGCCAGCAGCCAAGATCGGGGCAGACCTAATGAAAAACTGTTTTTT
CDR3 protein: CASSQDRGRPNEKLFF

D gene: TRBD2
clone size: .
J gene: TRBJ2-1
V gene: TRBV3-1/TRBV3-2
CDR3 DNA: TGTGCCAGCAGCCAAGAGGGGGGGACTCAGACCTACAATGAGCAGTTCTTC
CDR3 protein: CASSQEGGTQTYNEQFF

D gene: .
clone size: .
J gene: TRBJ1-1
V gene: TRBV2
CDR3 DNA: TGTGCCAGCAATTCAGGTGGGAACACTGAAGCTTTCTTT
CDR3 protein: CASNSGGNTEAFF

D gene: .
clone size: .
J gene: TRBJ2-3
V gene: TRBV10-3
CDR3 DNA: TGTGCCATCAGTGAGCGGGACTTCCCAGATACGCAGTATTTT
CDR3 protein: CAISERDFPDTQYF

D gene: .
clone size: few
J gene: TRBJ1-5
V gene: TRBV15
CDR3 DNA: TGTGCCACCAGCAGAGGCCCAGGGCAGCCCCAGCATTTT
CDR3 protein: CATSRGPGQPQHF

D gene: .
clone size: .
J gene: TRBJ1-1
V gene: TRBV6-6
CDR3 DNA: TGTGCCAGCAGTTTTCCAGGGGCCCGGGGCACTGAAGCTTTCTTT
CDR3 protein: CASSFPGARGTEAFF

D gene: TRBD1
clone size: few
J gene: TRBJ2-7
V gene: TRBV5-1
CDR3 DNA: TGCGCCAGCAGCGTAGGGACAGGGGGCTTCTACGAGCAGTACTTC
CDR3 protein: CASSVGTGGFYEQYF

D gene: .
clone size: .
J gene: TRBJ2-7
V gene: TRBV27
CDR3 DNA: TGTGCCAGCAGTTCCTCAGCTCTGGCGGGGATTTCTTACGAGCAGTACTTC
CDR3 protein: CASSSSALAGISYEQYF

D gene: TRBD1
clone size: many
J gene: TRBJ2-2
V gene: TRBV25-1
CDR3 DNA: TGTGCCAGCAAACGAGGGACAGGGGAAACCGGGGAGCTGTTTTTT
CDR3 protein: CASKRGTGETGELFF

D gene: .
clone size: .
J gene: TRBJ2-5
V gene: TRBV30
CDR3 DNA: TGTGCCTGGAGTGTACAGGGGACCCAGTACTTC
CDR3 protein: CAWSVQGTQYF

D gene: TRBD1
clone size: .
J gene: TRBJ2-2
V gene: TRBV4-3
CDR3 DNA: TGCGCCAGCAGCCAAGGCACAGGGACAGGGGAGGCCGGGGAGCTGTTTTTT
CDR3 protein: CASSQGTGTGEAGELFF

D gene: .
clone size: .
J gene: TRBJ1-3
V gene: TRBV6-5
CDR3 DNA: TGTGCCAGCAGACCTATCTCTGGAAACACCATATATTTT
CDR3 protein: CASRPISGNTIYF

D gene: TRBD1
clone size: medium-sized
J gene: TRBJ1-2
V gene: TRBV3-1/TRBV3-2
CDR3 DNA: TGTGCCAGCAGCCAACCACAGGGGGCGCAGGGCTACACCTTC
CDR3 protein: CASSQPQGAQGYTF

D gene: TRBD1
clone size: .
J gene: TRBJ1-3
V gene: TRBV30
CDR3 DNA: TGTGCCTGGAGTTCAGGGGGCGGTGGAAACACCATATATTTT
CDR3 protein: CAWSSGGGGNTIYF

D gene: TRBD1
clone size: once
J gene: TRBJ1-1
V gene: TRBV6-2/TRBV6-3
CDR3 DNA: TGTGCCAGCAGTTACCAAACCGGGACAGGGGGTGAAGCTTTCTTT
CDR3 protein: CASSYQTGTGGEAFF

D gene: .
clone size: .
J gene: TRBJ2-1
V gene: TRBV2
CDR3 DNA: TGTGCCAGCAGTGAATCCCGAGTCGTGCAGTTCTTC
CDR3 protein: CASSESRVVQFF

D gene: TRBD1
clone size: .
J gene: TRBJ2-5
V gene: TRBV5-4
CDR3 DNA: TGTGCCAGCAGCTCCCAAGACAGGGTAAAGACCCAGTACTTC
CDR3 protein: CASSSQDRVKTQYF

D gene: .
clone size: .
J gene: TRBJ2-7
V gene: TRBV4-2
CDR3 DNA: TGTGCCAGCAGCCAAGACATGGGAAGCTCCTACGAGCAGTACTTC
CDR3 protein: CASSQDMGSSYEQYF

D gene: .
clone size: .
J gene: TRBJ2-3
V gene: TRBV6-5
CDR3 DNA: TGTGCCAGCAGTCGTACGTCTTTCTGGGATACGCAGTATTTT
CDR3 protein: CASSRTSFWDTQYF

D gene: .
clone size: .
J gene: TRBJ2-1
V gene: TRBV18
CDR3 DNA: TGTGCCAGCTCACCACGGGGTTATGAGCAGTTCTTC
CDR3 protein: CASSPRGYEQFF

D gene: .
clone size: .
J gene: TRBJ1-3
V gene: TRBV10-2
CDR3 DNA: TGCGCCAGCAGTGAGTCGGCGTCAAATGGAAACACCATATATTTT
CDR3 protein: CASSESASNGNTIYF